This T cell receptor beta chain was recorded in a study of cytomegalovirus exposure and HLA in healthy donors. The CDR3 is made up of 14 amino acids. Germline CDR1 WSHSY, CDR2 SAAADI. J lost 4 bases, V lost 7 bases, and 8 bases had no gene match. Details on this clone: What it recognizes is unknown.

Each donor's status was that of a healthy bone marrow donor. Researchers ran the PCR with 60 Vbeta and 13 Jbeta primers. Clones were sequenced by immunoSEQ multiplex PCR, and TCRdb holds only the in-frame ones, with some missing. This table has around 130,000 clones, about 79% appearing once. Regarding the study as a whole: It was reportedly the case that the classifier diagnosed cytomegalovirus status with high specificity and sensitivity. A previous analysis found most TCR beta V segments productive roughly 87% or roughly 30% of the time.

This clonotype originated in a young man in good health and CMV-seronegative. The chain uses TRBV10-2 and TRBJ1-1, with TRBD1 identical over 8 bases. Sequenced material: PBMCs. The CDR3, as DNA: TGCGCCAGCATTACAGGGGGGCTCGGCACTGAAGCTTTCTTT. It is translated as CASITGGLGTEAFF.